This T cell receptor beta chain was sequenced for a study of shared clonotypes between healthy human individuals. Study-wide results and limits: About 5% was the fraction of naive CD4 clonotypes found shared across four donors.

Profiled with immunoSEQ multiplex PCR; TCRdb holds only in-frame clones, not every one. The sample lists about 680,000 clones, 72% occurring once. As regards this clone: What it recognizes is unknown.

This CDR3 region has 15 residues. Sequencing was carried out using memory CD4+ T cells sorted from blood. The subset here: CD45RA-negative fraction. The chain combines TRBV21-1 with TRBJ2-5; the table calls TRBD1, which could not be checked here. TRBV21-1 is a documented pseudogene. The receptor was derived from a young woman in good health. CDR3 region: CASSPGTGREETQYF. CDR3 nucleotides: TGTGCCAGCAGTCCCGGGACAGGGAGAGAAGAGACCCAGTACTTC.